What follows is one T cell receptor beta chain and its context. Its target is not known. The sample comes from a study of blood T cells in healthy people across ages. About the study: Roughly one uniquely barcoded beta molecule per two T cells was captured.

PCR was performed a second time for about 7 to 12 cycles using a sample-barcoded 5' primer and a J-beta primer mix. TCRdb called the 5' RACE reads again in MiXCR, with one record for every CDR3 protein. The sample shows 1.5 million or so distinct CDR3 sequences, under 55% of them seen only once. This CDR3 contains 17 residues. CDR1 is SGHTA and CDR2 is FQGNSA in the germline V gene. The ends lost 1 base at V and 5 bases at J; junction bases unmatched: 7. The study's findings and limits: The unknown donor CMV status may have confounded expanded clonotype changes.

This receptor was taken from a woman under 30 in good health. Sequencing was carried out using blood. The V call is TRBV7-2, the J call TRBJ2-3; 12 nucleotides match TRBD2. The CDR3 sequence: CASSLVLAGGLGDTQYF. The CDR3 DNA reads TGTGCCAGCAGCTTAGTTCTAGCGGGGGGGCTTGGAGATACGCAGTATTTT. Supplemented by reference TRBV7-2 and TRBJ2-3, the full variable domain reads GAGVSQSPSNKVTEKGKDVELRCDPISGHTALYWYRQSLGQGLEFLIYFQGNSAPDKSGLPSDRFSAERTGGSVSTLTIQRTQQEDSAVYLCASSLVLAGGLGDTQYFGPGTRLTVL.